These T cell receptor beta chains were read from a single sample in a study of cytomegalovirus exposure and HLA in healthy donors. Method: immunoSEQ multiplex PCR; TCRdb's copy keeps in-frame clones and lacks some. The data show about 99,000 clones, approximately 80% seen once. Sequencing was done on a sample of PBMCs. These receptors were collected from a woman aged 18-30 years in good health and CMV-seropositive. The CDR3 runs from the conserved cysteine through the conserved F or W. The order of the fields is V gene, J gene, clone size, D gene, CDR3 protein, CDR3 DNA. D genes are given only for firm matches. Some rows have no size entry. The others give once, few or many, or a class for an expanded clone.

>TRBV4-1|TRBJ2-3|NA|NA
CASSQIAVSTDTQYF
TGCGCCAGCAGCCAAATAGCGGTATCCACAGATACGCAGTATTTT
>TRBV5-6|TRBJ2-7|NA|NA
CASSGVGQGSYEQYF
TGTGCCAGCAGCGGGGTGGGACAAGGCTCCTACGAGCAGTACTTC
>TRBV28|TRBJ2-1|once|TRBD1
CASSWQTGTASSYNEQFF
TGTGCCAGCAGTTGGCAGACCGGGACAGCCAGCTCCTACAATGAGCAGTTCTTC
>TRBV6-1|TRBJ2-1|once|TRBD2
CASSLTSGDYNEQFF
TGTGCCAGCAGTTTAACTAGCGGGGACTACAATGAGCAGTTCTTC
>TRBV30|TRBJ2-7|NA|TRBD1
CAWTGGLHEQYF
TGTGCCTGGACAGGGGGTCTACACGAGCAGTACTTC
>TRBV10-3|TRBJ2-7|NA|TRBD1
CATGQETYEQYF
TGTGCCACTGGACAGGAGACCTACGAGCAGTACTTC
>TRBV7-6|TRBJ2-1|NA|NA
CASSAMSGSVNEQFF
TGTGCCAGCAGCGCAATGTCGGGGTCGGTCAACGAGCAGTTCTTC
>TRBV4-1|TRBJ1-4|once|NA
CASEGRGRYDRSEKLFF
TGCGCCAGCGAAGGGAGGGGGAGATACGACCGAAGTGAAAAACTGTTTTTT
>TRBV25-1|TRBJ2-7|NA|TRBD1
CASSDARVRGQEQYF
TGTGCCAGCAGTGACGCCAGGGTCAGGGGGCAAGAGCAGTACTTC
>TRBV19|TRBJ2-3|NA|NA
CASSIASSTDTQYF
TGTGCCAGTAGTATAGCTTCTAGCACAGATACGCAGTATTTT
>TRBV9|TRBJ1-1|NA|NA
CASSVEAGDGTEAFF
TGTGCCAGCAGCGTAGAAGCGGGGGACGGCACTGAAGCTTTCTTT
>TRBV30|TRBJ2-7|NA|TRBD2
CAWSRGDEYEQYF
TGTGCCTGGAGTCGGGGGGACGAGTACGAGCAGTACTTC
>TRBV7-9|TRBJ1-4|NA|NA
CASSLVNPQGNEKLFF
TGTGCCAGCAGCTTAGTCAATCCTCAGGGAAATGAAAAACTGTTTTTT
>TRBV2|TRBJ2-7|NA|NA
CASKHRLAYEQYF
TGTGCCAGCAAACACCGACTAGCCTACGAGCAGTACTTC
>TRBV5-6|TRBJ1-1|many|TRBD1
CASSWRGRSTEAFF
TGTGCCAGCAGTTGGAGGGGGCGCTCCACTGAAGCTTTCTTT
>TRBV27|TRBJ2-1|NA|TRBD2
CASSFGLAGLNEQFF
TGTGCCAGCAGTTTCGGACTAGCGGGACTAAATGAGCAGTTCTTC
>TRBV5-6|TRBJ1-3|NA|TRBD1
CASSFGTGSGNTIYF
TGTGCCAGCAGCTTTGGGACAGGCTCTGGAAACACCATATATTTT
>TRBV15|TRBJ2-7|NA|TRBD2
CATSRDSSGTSEQYF
TGTGCCACCAGCAGAGATTCTAGCGGGACCTCTGAGCAGTACTTC
>TRBV13|TRBJ2-2|NA|NA
CASSSLRGTTDGELFF
TGTGCCAGCAGCTCCCTACGGGGGACGACCGACGGGGAGCTGTTTTTT
>TRBV30|TRBJ2-7|NA|NA
CAWSTTYEQYF
TGTGCCTGGAGTACAACCTACGAGCAGTACTTC
>TRBV28|TRBJ2-7|NA|NA
CASSFADTYEQYF
TGTGCCAGCAGTTTCGCGGACACCTACGAGCAGTACTTC
>TRBV6-8|TRBJ1-4|NA|NA
CARPEQCYHEKLFF
TGTGCCAGACCCGAACAGTGTTATCATGAAAAACTGTTTTTT
>TRBV6-5|TRBJ1-1|NA|NA
CASTAINTEAFF
TGTGCCAGCACTGCTATTAACACTGAAGCTTTCTTT
>TRBV5-1|TRBJ1-1|NA|NA
CASSWDSKRGNTEAFF
TGCGCCAGCAGCTGGGACTCGAAAAGGGGGAACACTGAAGCTTTCTTT
>TRBV5-1|TRBJ1-1|NA|NA
CASSRDTFDVFF
TGCGCCAGCAGCCGAGACACTTTTGACGTTTTCTTT
>TRBV13|TRBJ1-1|NA|NA
CASSLDSNTEAFF
TGTGCCAGCAGCTTGGACAGTAACACTGAAGCTTTCTTT
>TRBV19|TRBJ2-3|NA|TRBD2
CASQRLAGIPDTQYF
TGTGCCAGTCAGAGACTAGCGGGAATCCCAGATACGCAGTATTTT
>TRBV19|TRBJ1-5|NA|TRBD1
CASKPGQGHQPQHF
TGTGCCAGTAAACCGGGACAGGGGCATCAGCCCCAGCATTTT
>TRBV27|TRBJ1-1|NA|NA
CASSLAGVWTEAFF
TGTGCCAGCAGTTTAGCGGGGGTTTGGACTGAAGCTTTCTTT
>TRBV2|TRBJ2-5|NA|NA
CASIIRETQYF
TGTGCCAGCATTATCCGAGAGACCCAGTACTTC
>TRBV7-9|TRBJ1-1|few|NA
CASSGSGTEAFF
TGTGCCAGCAGCGGGAGCGGCACTGAAGCTTTCTTT
>TRBV5-6|TRBJ1-5|NA|NA
CASSLGTGLGQPQHF
TGTGCCAGCAGCTTGGGTACAGGCCTCGGGCAGCCCCAGCATTTT
>TRBV9|TRBJ2-7|few|NA
CASSVGAISYEQYF
TGTGCCAGCAGCGTAGGGGCCATCTCCTACGAGCAGTACTTC
>TRBV6-5|TRBJ2-1|NA|TRBD2
CASSYGSGDYEQFF
TGTGCCAGCAGTTACGGTAGCGGGGATTATGAGCAGTTCTTC
>TRBV20-1|TRBJ2-3|NA|NA
CSASGDTQYF
TGCAGTGCAAGCGGAGATACGCAGTATTTT
>TRBV10-1|TRBJ2-2|NA|NA
CASSPQRSANTGELFF
TGCGCCAGCAGCCCCCAAAGATCGGCGAACACCGGGGAGCTGTTTTTT
>TRBV4-1|TRBJ2-6|few|NA
CASSHSLAVSSGANVLTF
TGCGCCAGCAGCCATTCCTTAGCGGTGAGCTCTGGGGCCAACGTCCTGACTTTC
>TRBV30|TRBJ1-1|NA|TRBD1
CAWSNGQGRPEAFF
TGTGCCTGGAGTAATGGACAGGGTCGCCCTGAAGCTTTCTTT
>TRBV5-4|TRBJ2-7|once|NA
CASSLGQYYEQYF
TGTGCCAGCAGCTTGGGACAGTACTACGAGCAGTACTTC
>TRBV6-6|TRBJ2-3|NA|NA
CASTSEGGTLTDTQYF
TGTGCCAGCACATCCGAGGGGGGGACCCTCACAGATACGCAGTATTTT
>TRBV30|TRBJ1-2|NA|NA
CAWRTYTYGYTF
TGTGCCTGGAGGACATATACCTATGGCTACACCTTC
>TRBV4-2|TRBJ2-3|NA|TRBD2
CASSQRTSGTTDTQYF
TGTGCCAGCAGCCAACGGACTAGCGGTACCACAGATACGCAGTATTTT
>TRBV6-5|TRBJ2-5|NA|NA
CASNPDGGQTQYF
TGTGCCAGCAACCCCGACGGAGGACAGACCCAGTACTTC
>TRBV5-6|TRBJ2-2|NA|TRBD1
CASSSTGTGGEVAGELFF
TGTGCCAGCAGTTCTACCGGGACAGGGGGCGAGGTAGCCGGGGAGCTGTTTTTT
>TRBV2|TRBJ2-5|few|NA
CASSSAPSEPQETQYF
TGTGCCAGCAGCTCGGCCCCTAGCGAACCCCAAGAGACCCAGTACTTC
>TRBV13|TRBJ2-3|NA|TRBD2
CASSLQLAGDQTDTQYF
TGTGCCAGCAGCTTACAACTAGCGGGAGATCAGACAGATACGCAGTATTTT
>TRBV27|TRBJ2-7|NA|NA
CASSLESSYEQYF
TGTGCCAGCAGTTTGGAGAGCTCCTACGAGCAGTACTTC
>TRBV10-1|TRBJ1-2|NA|TRBD1
CASGQVWGTGYTF
TGCGCCAGCGGACAGGTCTGGGGGACGGGCTACACCTTC
>TRBV28|TRBJ2-6|few|NA
CASSLGSGLTAF
TGTGCCAGCAGTTTGGGATCAGGGCTTACGGCTTTC
>TRBV9|TRBJ2-3|few|NA
CASSARQATSTDTQYF
TGTGCCAGCAGCGCCAGACAGGCAACTAGCACAGATACGCAGTATTTT
>TRBV28|TRBJ2-5|NA|NA
CASSRDDRWEETQYF
TGTGCCAGCAGTAGAGACGACAGGTGGGAAGAGACCCAGTACTTC
>TRBV28|TRBJ2-7|NA|NA
CASSHSYEQYF
TGTGCCAGCAGTCACTCCTACGAGCAGTACTTC
>TRBV5-1|TRBJ2-1|NA|TRBD1
CASSLAGQGRNEQFF
TGCGCCAGCAGCCTAGCAGGACAGGGGAGGAATGAGCAGTTCTTC
>TRBV19|TRBJ1-1|NA|NA
CASSFRNTEAFF
TGTGCCAGTAGTTTTAGGAACACTGAAGCTTTCTTT
>TRBV2|TRBJ2-7|NA|NA
CASSDPSRYEQYF
TGTGCCAGCAGTGATCCTAGTCGGTACGAGCAGTACTTC
>TRBV7-3|TRBJ2-2|few|TRBD1
CASSLNGQGRFNTGELFF
TGTGCCAGCAGCTTAAACGGACAGGGGCGATTTAACACCGGGGAGCTGTTTTTT
>TRBV6-4|TRBJ2-1|NA|TRBD2
CASSGEAGVYNEQFF
TGTGCCAGCAGTGGCGAAGCGGGAGTCTACAATGAGCAGTTCTTC
>TRBV6-1|TRBJ1-1|once|NA
CASSTVPQGTEAFF
TGTGCCAGCAGCACCGTCCCCCAGGGCACTGAAGCTTTCTTT
>TRBV5-4|TRBJ1-1|once|NA
CASSLGGEAFF
TGTGCCAGCAGCTTGGGGGGCGAAGCTTTCTTT